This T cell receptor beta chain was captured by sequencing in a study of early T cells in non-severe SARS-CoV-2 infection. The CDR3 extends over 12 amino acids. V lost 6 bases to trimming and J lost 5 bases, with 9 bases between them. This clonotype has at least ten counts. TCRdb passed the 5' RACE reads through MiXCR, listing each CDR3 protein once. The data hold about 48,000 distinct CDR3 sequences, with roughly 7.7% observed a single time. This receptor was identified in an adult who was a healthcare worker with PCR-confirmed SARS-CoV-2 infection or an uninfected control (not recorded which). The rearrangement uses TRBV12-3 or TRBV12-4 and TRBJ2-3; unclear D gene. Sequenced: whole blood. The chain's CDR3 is CASSPSKDTQYF. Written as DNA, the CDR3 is TGTGCCAGCAGCCCCAGTAAAGATACGCAGTATTTT.